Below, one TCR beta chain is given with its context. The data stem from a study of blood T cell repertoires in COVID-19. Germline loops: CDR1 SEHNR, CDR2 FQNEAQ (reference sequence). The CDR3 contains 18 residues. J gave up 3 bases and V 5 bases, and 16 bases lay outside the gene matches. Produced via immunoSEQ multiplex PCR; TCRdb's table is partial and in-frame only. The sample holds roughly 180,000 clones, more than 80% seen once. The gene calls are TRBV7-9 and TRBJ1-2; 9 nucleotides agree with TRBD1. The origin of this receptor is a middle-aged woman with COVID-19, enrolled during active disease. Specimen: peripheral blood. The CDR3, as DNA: TGTGCCAGCAGCCCAATTGTAAGACAGGGGGTATTGGACTATGGCTACACCTTC. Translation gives CASSPIVRQGVLDYGYTF.